This is a list of T cell receptor beta chains from one sample in a study of regulatory T cells in long-lasting Graves disease. MiXCR, run by TCRdb on the multiplex PCR reads, gives a single entry per CDR3 protein. The sample shows around 330,000 distinct CDR3 sequences, about a sixth of them seen only once. This specimen was peripheral blood mononuclear cells (PBMCs), taken at new diagnosis, from a patient treated with antithyroid drugs. The origin of the receptors is a female donor with Graves disease. CDR3s include the opening cysteine and the closing phenylalanine or tryptophan. The order of the fields is V gene, J gene, clone size, CDR3 protein. The size of a clone is reported for some rows only, either as once, few or many, or as a class for expanded clones.

TRBV7-2	TRBJ2-7	once	CASRTQGGHEQYF
TRBV20-1	TRBJ2-3	many	CSASRADTDTQYF
TRBV18	TRBJ2-7	-	CASSPDWSEIEQYF
TRBV30	TRBJ2-1	-	CAWSPKGRRVNEQFF
TRBV6-1	TRBJ2-1	-	CASKGLAETEQFF
TRBV11-2	TRBJ2-5	-	CASRSGQKETQYF
TRBV27	TRBJ2-5	many	CASSLSSLAGAWETQYF
TRBV19	TRBJ2-3	-	CASSTRASTDTQYF
TRBV11-3	TRBJ2-1	many	CASRHRLAGDNEQFF
TRBV5-1	TRBJ2-3	many	CASSFNGPYTDTQYF
TRBV12-3/TRBV12-4	TRBJ2-1	many	CASRGQYNEQFF
TRBV11-2	TRBJ2-2	-	CASSLDLATPYTGELFF
TRBV28	TRBJ2-3	many	CASSVILLAGVTDTQYF
TRBV9	TRBJ2-3	-	CASSASKDTQYF
TRBV27	TRBJ1-2	many	CASSLYPSNNYGYTF
TRBV11-1	TRBJ2-7	-	CASSLRTSGSEQYF